This T cell receptor beta chain was captured by sequencing in a study of T cell clones after liver transplantation. Study-wide results and limits: In most of the 8 subjects, circulating graft-donor-reactive CD4 TCRbeta sequences fell significantly after transplant. Post-transplant time points were not standardized, so conclusions are preliminary.

As to this clone: Antigen: not known.

Repertoires were generated with immunoSEQ multiplex PCR, while TCRdb's copy carries only in-frame clones and drops some. The sample lists tens of thousands of clones, under 90% occurring once. The CDR3 has 16 amino acids. With V trimmed by 5 bases and J by 0 bases, 9 bases remained unmatched. Germline V lookup: CDR1 SGHVS, CDR2 FNYEAQ. This chain connects TRBV7-6 to TRBJ1-2; 7 bases agree with TRBD1. This specimen was CD4+ T cells from blood, taken roughly 48 months after liver transplant. The TCR originated in a human patient who received a liver transplant. Some T cells may trace back to the graft donor. This chain's CDR3 is CASSPQGGNSNYGYTF. The CDR3 nucleotides are TGTGCCAGCAGCCCCCAGGGGGGAAACTCTAACTATGGCTACACCTTC.